What follows are 7 T cell receptor beta chains derived from one specimen sequenced in a study of blood T cells in healthy people across ages. It was with a sample-barcoded 5' primer and a J-beta primer mix that a second PCR of roughly 7 to 12 cycles was run. TCRdb re-derived calls from the 5' RACE reads in MiXCR, one entry per CDR3 protein. Here the sample spans approximately 800,000 distinct CDR3 sequences, about 45% being singletons. The sequencing sample was made of blood. These receptors came from a man at least 80 years old in good health.

A note on this clonotype: One end of the junction is discordant with germline, which a read error may explain. V and J are TRBV12-3 or TRBV12-4 and TRBJ2-1; TRBD1 might be the D (5 bases). This CDR3 region has 15 residues. The CDR3 reads CASSLRQFTCNEQFF. CDR3 in DNA: TGTGCCAGCAGTTTAAGACAGTTTACCTGCAATGAGCAGTTTTTC.

This clonotype was counted only a few times. A much larger clonotype is one base distant, so this may be a read error. This rearrangement joins TRBV5-1 to TRBJ2-1, with a possible D match to TRBD2 (6 bases). V was shortened by 4 bases and J by 4 bases, with 12 bases between the two germline ends. Germline values: CDR1 SGHRS, CDR2 YFSETQ. The CDR3 contains 14 residues. The CDR3 nucleotides are TGCGCCAGCAGCGCCGGGAGCGGATACAATGAGCAGTTCTTC. Its translation is CASSAGSGYNEQFF.

This chain links TRBV12-3 or TRBV12-4 with TRBJ2-3; TRBD2 is a possible D gene (5 bases). This CDR3 region has 15 residues. V lost 6 bases and J lost 4, with 17 bases in between. Here the CDR3 DNA reads TGTGCCAGCAGCACCCAACGAGCACTAGCAGATACGCAGTATTTT. Protein: CASSTQRALADTQYF.

V usage is TRBV7-2 and J usage is TRBJ1-2; D gene unclear. V was shortened by 1 base and J by 2 bases, with 14 bases between the two germline ends. CDR3 length equals 16 residues. Germline CDR1 is SGHTA and CDR2 is FQGNSA. In DNA form, the CDR3 reads TGTGCCAGCAGCTTAGATAGGGCAAATTCGAACTATGGCTACACCTTC. Protein product: CASSLDRANSNYGYTF.

This chain links TRBV20-1 with TRBJ2-1; 11 nucleotides agree with TRBD1. V gave up 3 bases and J gave up 8 bases; unmatched junction bases: 6. Germline assignment: CDR1 DFQATT and CDR2 SNEGSKA (reference sequence). The CDR3 covers 14 residues. Here the CDR3 reads CSASGDRGDDEQFF. For the CDR3, the DNA is TGCAGTGCTAGCGGGGACAGGGGGGACGATGAGCAGTTCTTC.

This clonotype was detected only a few times. The chain joins TRBV15 to TRBJ2-1; 14 nucleotides align to TRBD2. The ends lost 5 bases at V and 2 bases at J; junction bases unmatched: 2. This CDR3 comprises 16 residues. The germline V gene encodes CDR1 LNHNV and CDR2 YYDKDF (reference sequence). The CDR3 loop reads CATSQGLAGAYNEQFF. The CDR3 nucleotides are TGTGCCACCAGCCAGGGACTAGCGGGGGCCTACAATGAGCAGTTCTTC.

The V and J genes are TRBV7-9 and TRBJ1-2; D unresolved. V was clipped by 1 base and J by 3 bases, with 12 bases between them. CDR3 length equals 15 residues. Germline CDR1 reads SEHNR; CDR2 reads FQNEAQ (reference sequence). CDR3 in amino acids: CASSLDASVYYGYTF. CDR3 nucleotide sequence: TGTGCCAGCAGCTTAGATGCCTCGGTGTACTATGGCTACACCTTC.